The source of this T cell receptor (beta chain) is a study of regulatory T cells in long-lasting Graves disease. This clonotype was picked up many times. The germline V and J ends were trimmed by 1 base and 0 bases, with 8 bases remaining between them. CDR1 is SGHRS, CDR2 YFSETQ, per germline. This CDR3 spans 14 amino acids. Time point here: newly diagnosed GD, antithyroid drugs for less than 3 months. The TCR library was made from RNA that had been extracted from PBMCs in TRIzol. Diagnoses of Graves' disease were made by American Thyroid Association guidelines. Combining iRepertoire HTBI primers with Arm-PCR of CDR3 regions, the authors built TCR beta libraries. TCRdb re-called the multiplex PCR reads through MiXCR, storing one row per CDR3 protein. The sample yields roughly 500,000 distinct CDR3 sequences, approximately 13% seen once. These sequences were also reported in another study, on T cells in Graves' hyperthyroidism and ophthalmopathy. That study reports: Most thyroid clonotypes with frequency above 0.001 were detected in blood.

The gene calls are TRBV5-1 and TRBJ2-7; the D is unclear. The TCR originated in a man younger than 40 with Graves disease. The input for sequencing was peripheral blood mononuclear cells (PBMCs), taken at new diagnosis, from a patient treated with antithyroid drugs. Here the CDR3 reads CASSLQTASYEQYF. The CDR3 nucleotides read TGCGCCAGCAGCTTGCAGACGGCCTCCTACGAGCAGTACTTC.